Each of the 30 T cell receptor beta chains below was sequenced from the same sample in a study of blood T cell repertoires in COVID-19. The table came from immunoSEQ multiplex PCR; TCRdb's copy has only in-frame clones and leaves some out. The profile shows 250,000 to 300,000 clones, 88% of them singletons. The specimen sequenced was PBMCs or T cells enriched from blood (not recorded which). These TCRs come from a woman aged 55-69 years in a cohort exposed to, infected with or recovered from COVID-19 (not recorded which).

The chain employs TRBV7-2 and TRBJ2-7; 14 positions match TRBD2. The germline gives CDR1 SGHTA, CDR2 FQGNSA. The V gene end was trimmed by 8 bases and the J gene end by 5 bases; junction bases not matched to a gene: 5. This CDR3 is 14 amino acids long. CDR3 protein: CASRGTSGRNEQYF. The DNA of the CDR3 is TGTGCCAGCCGGGGGACTAGCGGGAGAAACGAGCAGTACTTC.

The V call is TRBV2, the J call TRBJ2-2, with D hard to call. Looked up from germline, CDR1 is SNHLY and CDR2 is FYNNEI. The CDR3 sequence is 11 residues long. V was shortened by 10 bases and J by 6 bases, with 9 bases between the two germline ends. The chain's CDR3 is CATSGPGELFF. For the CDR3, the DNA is TGTGCCACCTCAGGCCCCGGGGAGCTGTTTTTT.

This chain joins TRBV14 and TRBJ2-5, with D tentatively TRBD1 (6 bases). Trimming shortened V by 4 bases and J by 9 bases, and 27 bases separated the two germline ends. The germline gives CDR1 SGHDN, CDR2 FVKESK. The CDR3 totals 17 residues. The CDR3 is CASSLRAYRDKVGSQYF. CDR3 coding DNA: TGTGCCAGCAGCCTTCGGGCCTACAGGGACAAGGTGGGGTCCCAGTACTTC.

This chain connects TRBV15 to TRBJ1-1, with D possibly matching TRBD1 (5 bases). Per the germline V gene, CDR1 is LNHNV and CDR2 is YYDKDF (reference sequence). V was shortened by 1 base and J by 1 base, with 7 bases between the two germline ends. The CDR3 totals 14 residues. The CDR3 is CATSRVQGNTEAFF. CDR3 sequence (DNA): TGTGCCACCAGCAGAGTCCAGGGGAACACTGAAGCTTTCTTT.

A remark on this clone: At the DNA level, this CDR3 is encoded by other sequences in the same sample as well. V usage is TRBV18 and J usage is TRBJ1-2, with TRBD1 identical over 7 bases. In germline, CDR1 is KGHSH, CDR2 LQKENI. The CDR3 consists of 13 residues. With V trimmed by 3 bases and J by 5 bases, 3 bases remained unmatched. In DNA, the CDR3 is TGTGCCAGCTCACCTGGACAGGATTATGGCTACACCTTC. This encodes CASSPGQDYGYTF.

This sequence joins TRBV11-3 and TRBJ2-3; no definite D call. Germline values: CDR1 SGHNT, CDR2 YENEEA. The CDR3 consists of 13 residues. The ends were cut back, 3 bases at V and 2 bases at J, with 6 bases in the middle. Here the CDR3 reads CASSFIHTDTQYF. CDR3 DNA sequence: TGTGCCAGCAGCTTCATTCACACAGATACGCAGTATTTT.

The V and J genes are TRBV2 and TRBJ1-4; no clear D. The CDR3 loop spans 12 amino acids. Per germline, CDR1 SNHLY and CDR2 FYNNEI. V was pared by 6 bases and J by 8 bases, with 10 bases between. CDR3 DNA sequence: TGTGCCAGCAGCCCGGCAGGCGAAAAACTGTTTTTT. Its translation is CASSPAGEKLFF.

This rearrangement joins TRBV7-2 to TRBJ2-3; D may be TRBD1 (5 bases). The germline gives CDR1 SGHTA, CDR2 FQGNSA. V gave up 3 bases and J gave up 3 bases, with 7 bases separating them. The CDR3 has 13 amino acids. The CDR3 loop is CASSLKGTDTQYF. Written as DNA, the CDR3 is TGTGCCAGCAGCTTGAAGGGGACAGATACGCAGTATTTT.

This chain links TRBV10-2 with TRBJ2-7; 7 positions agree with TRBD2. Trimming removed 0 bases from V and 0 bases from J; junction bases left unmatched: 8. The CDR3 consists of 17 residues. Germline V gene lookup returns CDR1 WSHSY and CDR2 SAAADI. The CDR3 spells CASSESPSGTRSYEQYF. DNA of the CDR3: TGCGCCAGCAGTGAGTCACCGAGCGGGACCCGCTCCTACGAGCAGTACTTC.

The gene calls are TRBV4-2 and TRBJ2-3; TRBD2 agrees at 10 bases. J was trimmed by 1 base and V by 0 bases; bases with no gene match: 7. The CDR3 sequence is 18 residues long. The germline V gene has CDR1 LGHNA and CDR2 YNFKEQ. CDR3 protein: CASSQEGGGTSGTDTQYF. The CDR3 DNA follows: TGTGCCAGCAGCCAAGAGGGGGGAGGGACTAGCGGCACAGATACGCAGTATTTT.

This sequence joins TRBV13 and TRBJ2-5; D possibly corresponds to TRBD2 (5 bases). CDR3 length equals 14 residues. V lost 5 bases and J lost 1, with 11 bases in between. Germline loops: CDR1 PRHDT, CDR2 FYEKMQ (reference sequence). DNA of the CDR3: TGTGCCAGCAGCATAAACGGACTCCAAGAGACCCAGTACTTC. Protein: CASSINGLQETQYF.

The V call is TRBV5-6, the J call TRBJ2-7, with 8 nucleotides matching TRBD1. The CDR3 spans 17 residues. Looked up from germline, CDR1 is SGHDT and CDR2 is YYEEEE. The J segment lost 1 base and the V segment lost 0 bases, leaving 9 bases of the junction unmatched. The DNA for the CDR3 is TGTGCCAGCAGCTTGGCCGTACAGGGGGGAAGGTCCTACGAGCAGTACTTC. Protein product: CASSLAVQGGRSYEQYF. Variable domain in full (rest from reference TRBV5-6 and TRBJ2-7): DAGVTQSPTHLIKTRGQQVTLRCSPKSGHDTVSWYQQALGQGPQFIFQYYEEEERQRGNFPDRFSGHQFPNYSSELNVNALLLGDSALYLCASSLAVQGGRSYEQYFGPGTRLTVT.

Written as DNA, the CDR3 is TGTGCCACCAGGCGCCCAGGGACAGGTGGGACGGAGACCCAGTACTTC. Protein: CATRRPGTGGTETQYF. V usage is TRBV15 and J usage is TRBJ2-5; 8 nucleotides agree with TRBD1. CDR3 size: 16 residues. J was trimmed by 5 bases and V by 6 bases; bases with no gene match: 14. The germline gives CDR1 LNHNV, CDR2 YYDKDF (reference sequence).

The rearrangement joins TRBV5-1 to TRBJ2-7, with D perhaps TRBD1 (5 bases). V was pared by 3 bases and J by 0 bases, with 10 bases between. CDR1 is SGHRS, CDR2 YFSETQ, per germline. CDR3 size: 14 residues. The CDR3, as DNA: TGCGCCAGCAGCTCGGCAGGGATCTCCTACGAGCAGTACTTC. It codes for CASSSAGISYEQYF.

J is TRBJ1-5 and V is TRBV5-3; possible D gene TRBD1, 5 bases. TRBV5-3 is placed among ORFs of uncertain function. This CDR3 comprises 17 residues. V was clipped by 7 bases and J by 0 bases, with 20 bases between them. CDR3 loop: CARATLDNTYSNQPQHF. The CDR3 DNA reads TGTGCCAGAGCAACCTTGGACAACACTTATAGCAATCAGCCCCAGCATTTT.

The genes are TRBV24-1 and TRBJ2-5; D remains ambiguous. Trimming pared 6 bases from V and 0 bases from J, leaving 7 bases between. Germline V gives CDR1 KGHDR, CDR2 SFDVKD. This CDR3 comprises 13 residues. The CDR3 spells CATSRHNQETQYF. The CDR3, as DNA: TGTGCCACCAGTCGCCACAACCAAGAGACCCAGTACTTC.

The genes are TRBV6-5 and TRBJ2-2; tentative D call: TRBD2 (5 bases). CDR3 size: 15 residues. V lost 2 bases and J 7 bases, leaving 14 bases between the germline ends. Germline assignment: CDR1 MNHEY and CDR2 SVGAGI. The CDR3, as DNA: TGTGCCAGCAGTTACAACTCCCATGGAGGCGGGGAGCTGTTTTTT. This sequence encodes CASSYNSHGGGELFF.

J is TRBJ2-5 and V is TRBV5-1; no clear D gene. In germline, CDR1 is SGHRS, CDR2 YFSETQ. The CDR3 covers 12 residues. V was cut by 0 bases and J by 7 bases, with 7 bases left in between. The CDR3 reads CASSLDAGTQYF. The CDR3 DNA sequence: TGCGCCAGCAGCTTGGACGCCGGGACCCAGTACTTC.

In DNA, the CDR3 is TGTGCCAGCAGTGATGGAAGAGCGAACTATGGCTACACCTTC. Its translation: CASSDGRANYGYTF. This rearrangement joins TRBV2 to TRBJ1-2, with D unclear. The length of the CDR3 is 14 residues. Between the trimmed V and J ends, which lost 3 bases and 2 bases, there was a span of 10 bases. Per the germline V gene, CDR1 is SNHLY and CDR2 is FYNNEI.

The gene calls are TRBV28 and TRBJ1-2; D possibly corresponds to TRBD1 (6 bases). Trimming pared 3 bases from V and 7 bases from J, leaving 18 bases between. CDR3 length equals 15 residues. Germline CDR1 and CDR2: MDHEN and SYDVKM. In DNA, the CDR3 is TGTGCCAGCAGTTTGATACAGGACACCAGGGGTGGCTACACCTTC. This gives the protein CASSLIQDTRGGYTF.

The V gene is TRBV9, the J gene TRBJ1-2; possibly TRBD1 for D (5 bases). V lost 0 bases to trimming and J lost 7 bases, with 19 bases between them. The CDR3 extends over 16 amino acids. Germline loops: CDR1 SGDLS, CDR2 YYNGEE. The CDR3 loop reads CASSVAIGKGQGGYTF. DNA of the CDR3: TGTGCCAGCAGCGTAGCTATTGGGAAGGGGCAAGGTGGCTACACCTTC. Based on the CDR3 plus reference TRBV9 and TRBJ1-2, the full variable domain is DSGVTQTPKHLITATGQRVTLRCSPRSGDLSVYWYQQSLDQGLQFLIQYYNGEERAKGNILERFSAQQFPDLHSELNLSSLELGDSALYFCASSVAIGKGQGGYTFGSGTRLTVV.

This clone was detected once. The CDR3 DNA is TGTGCCAGCAGCCTAGCGGGAGGGAGCGAGCAGTACTTC. This gives the protein CASSLAGGSEQYF. This chain uses TRBV9 with TRBJ2-7; TRBD2 agrees at 12 bases. This CDR3 has 13 residues. CDR1 and CDR2 (germline): SGDLS, YYNGEE. V shed 4 bases, J shed 6 bases, and the junction held 2 bases outside the gene matches. Supplemented by reference TRBV9 and TRBJ2-7, the full variable domain reads DSGVTQTPKHLITATGQRVTLRCSPRSGDLSVYWYQQSLDQGLQFLIQYYNGEERAKGNILERFSAQQFPDLHSELNLSSLELGDSALYFCASSLAGGSEQYFGPGTRLTVT.

In nucleotides, the CDR3 is TGTGCCAGCAGCCAAGAGACTCTGATCTCCCATAGAGCGCGGGACGCAGATACGCAGTATTTT. It is translated as CASSQETLISHRARDADTQYF. The V call is TRBV3-1 (or the pseudogene TRBV3-2), the J call TRBJ2-3; TRBD2 might be the D (6 bases). CDR1 and CDR2 from the germline V gene are LGHDT and YNNKEL (reference sequence). Trimming removed 0 bases from V and 4 bases from J, with 29 bases in between. CDR3 size: 21 residues.

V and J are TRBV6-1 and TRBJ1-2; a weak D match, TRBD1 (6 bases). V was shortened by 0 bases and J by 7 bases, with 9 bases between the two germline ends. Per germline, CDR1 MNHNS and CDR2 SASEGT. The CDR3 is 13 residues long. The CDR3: CASSEALGAGYTF. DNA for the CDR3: TGTGCCAGCAGTGAAGCATTGGGGGCTGGCTACACCTTC.

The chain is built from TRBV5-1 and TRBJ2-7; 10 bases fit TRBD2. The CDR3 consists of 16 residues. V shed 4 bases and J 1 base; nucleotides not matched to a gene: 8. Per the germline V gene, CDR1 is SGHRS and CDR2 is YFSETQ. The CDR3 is CASSPSLAGESYEQYF. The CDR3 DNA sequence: TGCGCCAGCAGCCCCTCTCTAGCGGGAGAGTCCTACGAGCAGTACTTC.

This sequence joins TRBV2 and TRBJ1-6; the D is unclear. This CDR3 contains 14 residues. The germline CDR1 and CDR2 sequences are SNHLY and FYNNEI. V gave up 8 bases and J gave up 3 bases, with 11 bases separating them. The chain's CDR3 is CASQQRDYNSPLHF. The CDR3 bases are TGTGCCAGCCAGCAGCGGGACTATAATTCACCCCTCCACTTT.

The CDR3: CASSQAGADYEQYF. The CDR3 DNA follows: TGCGCCAGCAGCCAAGCAGGGGCCGACTACGAGCAGTACTTC. The chain employs TRBV4-1 and TRBJ2-7; a possible D gene is TRBD1 (6 bases). Between the trimmed V and J ends, which lost 1 base and 3 bases, there was a span of 10 bases. CDR1 and CDR2 from the germline V gene are MGHRA and YSYEKL. The CDR3 loop spans 14 amino acids.

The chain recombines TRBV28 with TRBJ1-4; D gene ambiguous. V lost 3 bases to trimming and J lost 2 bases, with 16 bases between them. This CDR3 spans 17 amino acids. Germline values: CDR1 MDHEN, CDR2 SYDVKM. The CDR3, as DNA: TGTGCCAGCAGTTTCCCGGCGGGGAGGGCTACTAATGAAAAACTGTTTTTT. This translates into CASSFPAGRATNEKLFF. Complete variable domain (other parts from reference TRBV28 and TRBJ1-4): DVKVTQSSRYLVKRTGEKVFLECVQDMDHENMFWYRQDPGLGLRLIYFSYDVKMKEKGDIPEGYSVSREKKERFSLILESASTNQTSMYLCASSFPAGRATNEKLFFGSGTQLSVL.

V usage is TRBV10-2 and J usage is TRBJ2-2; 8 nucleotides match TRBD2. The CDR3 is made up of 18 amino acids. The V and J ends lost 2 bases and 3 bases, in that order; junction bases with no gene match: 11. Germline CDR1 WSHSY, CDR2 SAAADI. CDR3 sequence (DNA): TGCGCCAGCAGTGAGAAACTAGCGGAGGGGCTTCACACCGGGGAGCTGTTTTTT. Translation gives CASSEKLAEGLHTGELFF.

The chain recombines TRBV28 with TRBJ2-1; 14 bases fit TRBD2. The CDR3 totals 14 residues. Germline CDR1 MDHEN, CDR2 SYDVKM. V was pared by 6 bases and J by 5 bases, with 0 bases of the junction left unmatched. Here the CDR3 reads CASRGLAGDNEQFF. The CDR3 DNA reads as TGTGCCAGCAGGGGACTAGCGGGAGACAATGAGCAGTTCTTC.